The 11 T cell receptor beta chains below come from one sample, sequenced in a study of Tregs in tolerant kidney transplant recipients (dated by TCRdb to about 2019). The time point label on this specimen signifies: blood sample drawn before combined kidney and bone marrow transplant. Library creation used the immunoSEQ multiplex PCR assay. Here the immuneACCESS table is served through TCRdb, limited to in-frame sequences with V and J called. Missing clones are a known gap in these copies; in checked studies unresolved V genes cover under half, and the rest lacks a known reason. The sample table lists around 70,000 clones, around 90% of them with a count of one. Together, the top ten hold 9.5% to 13% of the sample. The input for sequencing was CD8+ T cells from blood, taken before the transplant. Receptors originate from a human donor who received a combined kidney and bone marrow transplant.

J is TRBJ2-3 and V is TRBV4-1, with 14 bases lining up with TRBD2. Germline-derived CDR1 and CDR2 are MGHRA and YSYEKL. Trimming at V came to 7 bases and at J to 7 bases, leaving 7 bases not matched to a gene. This CDR3 region has 15 residues. CDR3 coding DNA: TGCGCCAGCACCGAGGGGACTAGCGGGAGCTATACGCAGTATTTT. Its protein is CASTEGTSGSYTQYF.

The V and J genes are TRBV9 and TRBJ2-5; D gene uncertain. The V end lost 0 bases, the J end lost 0 bases, and 6 bases lay between the germline ends. Germline-derived CDR1 and CDR2 are SGDLS and YYNGEE. This CDR3 region has 14 residues. CDR3 in amino acids: CASSVVADQETQYF. In DNA, the CDR3 is TGTGCCAGCAGCGTAGTGGCAGACCAAGAGACCCAGTACTTC.

The chain couples TRBV6-6 to TRBJ2-5, with 13 bases aligning to TRBD2. There are 15 residues in the CDR3. CDR1 and CDR2 (germline): MNHNY, SVGAGI (reference sequence). V lost 6 bases, J lost 2 bases, and 3 bases stayed unmatched. Written as DNA, the CDR3 is TGTGCCAGCAGAGGACTAGCGGGGGATCAAGAGACCCAGTACTTC. Its translation is CASRGLAGDQETQYF.

This chain uses TRBV7-6 with TRBJ2-5; 7 bases agree with TRBD1. With V trimmed by 1 base and J by 5 bases, 7 bases remained unmatched. CDR1 is SGHVS and CDR2 is FNYEAQ in the germline V gene. The CDR3 consists of 15 residues. The CDR3 reads CASSLGAGGPETQYF. In nucleotides, the CDR3 is TGTGCCAGCAGCTTAGGGGCAGGGGGTCCTGAGACCCAGTACTTC.

The chain links TRBV6-5 to TRBJ2-5, with 10 bases matching TRBD1. The J call is in doubt because the DNA end fits TRBJ2-7 better. CDR1 is MNHEY and CDR2 is SVGAGI in the germline V gene. The CDR3 totals 15 residues. In DNA form, the CDR3 reads TGTGCCAGCAGTTGGTCAGACAGGGGGCAATACGAGCAGTACTTC. Its translation: CASSWSDRGQYEQYF.

This clone was picked up one time. The gene calls are TRBV7-8 and TRBJ2-4; a weak D match, TRBD1 (6 bases). In germline, CDR1 is SGHVS, CDR2 FQNEAQ. V lost 1 base to trimming and J lost 8 bases, with 15 bases between them. The CDR3 totals 15 residues. In nucleotides, the CDR3 is TGTGCCAGCAGCTTAGGGGGGCGCCCCGGGGACATTCAGTACTTC. It translates to CASSLGGRPGDIQYF.

The chain has TRBV4-1 and TRBJ2-2; no clear D gene. Per the germline V gene, CDR1 is MGHRA and CDR2 is YSYEKL. The CDR3 contains 17 residues. Trimming removed 2 bases at V and 6 bases at J, with 19 bases between. The CDR3 DNA follows: TGCGCCAGCAGCCAAAGCTCCGTTGGGTCGGCGGCCGGGGAGCTGTTTTTT. This codes for CASSQSSVGSAAGELFF.

The chain employs TRBV29-1 and TRBJ1-2; 8 bases fit TRBD1. The trim removed 7 bases at V and 3 bases at J, leaving 1 base unmatched. CDR3 length: 11 residues. Looked up from germline, CDR1 is SQVTM and CDR2 is ANQGSEA. In nucleotides, the CDR3 is TGCAGCGCGACAGGGGACTATGGCTACACCTTC. This sequence encodes CSATGDYGYTF.

As concerns this clone: The junction and the germline gene differ at one end; a read error may be behind it. The chain has TRBV5-5 and TRBJ2-7; a weak D match, TRBD1 (6 bases). The CDR3 runs 13 residues. Germline V gives CDR1 SGHKS, CDR2 YYEKEE (reference sequence). The CDR3 DNA reads as TGTGCCAGCAGCTTGGGACAGGTGGGACGGATCCATTTC. It yields the protein CASSLGQVGRIHF. The full variable domain, completed using reference TRBV5-5 and TRBJ2-7, is DAGVTQSPTHLIKTRGQQVTLRCSPISGHKSVSWYQQVLGQGPQFIFQYYEKEERGRGNFPDRFSARQFPNYSSELNVNALLLGDSALYLCASSLGQVGRIHFGPGTRLTVT.

This chain uses TRBV29-1 with TRBJ2-3; D is unresolved. CDR3 length equals 12 residues. Germline V lookup: CDR1 SQVTM, CDR2 ANQGSEA. Trimming left V 6 bases short and J 4 bases short, with 11 bases between. The CDR3 loop reads CSVPQDADTQYF. CDR3 DNA: TGCAGCGTCCCCCAGGATGCAGATACGCAGTATTTT.

This clone turned up a few times. The chain has TRBV6-1 and TRBJ2-1; the match to TRBD2 covers 13 bases. The CDR3 spans 15 residues. Unmatched junction bases numbered 6, after V lost 6 bases and J lost 7 bases. Germline loops: CDR1 MNHNS, CDR2 SASEGT. The CDR3 DNA sequence: TGTGCCAGCAGCTTACTAGCGGGGGGGCCGAATGAGCAGTTCTTC. Translation: CASSLLAGGPNEQFF.